Listed here are 9 T cell receptor beta chains from one sample, sequenced in a study of T cells after yellow fever vaccination. One entry per CDR3 protein results from TCRdb running MiXCR on the 5' RACE reads. The sample contains a few hundred thousand distinct CDR3 sequences, approximately 4% of which appear only once. This specimen consisted of PBMCs, obtained 5 days after the yellow fever booster vaccination. The source is a man between 18 and 35 years old who received the YFV17D yellow fever vaccine.

This clonotype was seen at least ten times. This chain connects TRBV12-3 or TRBV12-4 to TRBJ2-1; D possibly uses TRBD1 or TRBD2 (5 bases each). This CDR3 spans 12 amino acids. Between the trimmed V and J ends, which lost 0 bases and 15 bases, there was a span of 12 bases. The CDR3 region has the DNA TGTGCCAGCAGTTTAGCCGGGACCCCGGGGTTCTTC. Protein sequence: CASSLAGTPGFF.

The sample holds many counts of this clonotype. This chain joins TRBV5-1 and TRBJ2-6; tentatively, D is TRBD2 (5 bases). V dropped 4 bases and J dropped 2 bases, with 16 bases sitting between them. The CDR3 covers 17 residues. Germline V gene sequence: CDR1 SGHRS, CDR2 YFSETQ. The CDR3 region is CASSRITFGAGANVLTF. The CDR3 coding sequence is TGCGCCAGCAGCAGAATTACGTTCGGGGCTGGGGCCAACGTCCTGACTTTC.

The rearrangement links TRBV6-5 to TRBJ1-1; D remains unclear. There are 15 residues in the CDR3. Germline V gives CDR1 MNHEY, CDR2 SVGAGI. Trimming took 0 bases from V and 0 from J, leaving 8 bases between them. CDR3 DNA sequence: TGTGCCAGCAGTTACTCATATACAGTGAACACTGAAGCTTTCTTT. This translates into CASSYSYTVNTEAFF.

This clonotype has a handful of counts. J is TRBJ1-1 and V is TRBV16, with D possibly being TRBD1 (6 bases). The CDR3 totals 15 residues. The germline CDR1 and CDR2 sequences are KGHSY and FQNENV. V was cut by 5 bases and J by 1 base, with 14 bases left in between. The CDR3 DNA is TGTGCCAGCAGCTACGGACAGATGAAGAACACTGAAGCTTTCTTT. Amino acid sequence: CASSYGQMKNTEAFF. The variable domain in full, completed from reference TRBV16 and TRBJ1-1, reads GEEVAQTPKHLVRGEGQKAKLYCAPIKGHSYVFWYQQVLKNEFKFLISFQNENVFDETGMPKERFSAKCLPNSPCSLEIQATKLEDSAVYFCASSYGQMKNTEAFFGQGTRLTVV.

In this sample, this clonotype turned up many times. The V call is TRBV5-6, the J call TRBJ2-2; the match to TRBD2 covers 8 bases. Trimming took 4 bases from V and 3 from J; bases not matched to a gene: 14. The CDR3 spans 18 residues. Germline V lookup: CDR1 SGHDT, CDR2 YYEEEE. CDR3 bases: TGTGCCAGCAGCGCAGCGGGGGAGATGACCGGATACACCGGGGAGCTGTTTTTT. This translates into CASSAAGEMTGYTGELFF.

Only a few counts were recorded for this clonotype. The chain couples TRBV3-1 to TRBJ2-3; 14 bases align to TRBD2. Trimming removed 4 bases from V and 4 bases from J; junction bases left unmatched: 4. Germline-derived CDR1 and CDR2 are LGHDT and YNNKEL (reference sequence). The CDR3 contains 16 residues. CDR3 protein: CASSLRLAGGPDTQYF. The DNA for the CDR3 is TGTGCCAGCAGCCTACGACTAGCGGGGGGGCCAGATACGCAGTATTTT.

This clonotype was detected ten times or more. The gene calls are TRBV11-2 and TRBJ1-5; the D gene is possibly TRBD1 (5 bases). The CDR3 sequence is 15 residues long. Looked up from germline, CDR1 is SGHAT and CDR2 is FQNNGV. Trimming shortened V by 4 bases and J by 0 bases, and 10 bases separated the two germline ends. CDR3 nucleotide sequence: TGTGCCAGCAGCTCAGACAGCTATAGCAATCAGCCCCAGCATTTT. It is translated as CASSSDSYSNQPQHF. The complete variable domain, with remaining parts taken from reference TRBV11-2 and TRBJ1-5, reads EAGVAQSPRYKIIEKRQSVAFWCNPISGHATLYWYQQILGQGPKLLIQFQNNGVVDDSQLPKDRFSAERLKGVDSTLKIQPAKLEDSAVYLCASSSDSYSNQPQHFGDGTRLSIL.

This clonotype was found a few times. J is TRBJ1-6 and V is TRBV30, with 9 bases matching TRBD1. V was clipped by 5 bases and J by 8 bases; unmatched bases: 4. Germline V lookup: CDR1 GTSNPN, CDR2 SVGIG (reference sequence). The CDR3 has 13 amino acids. CDR3 DNA sequence: TGTGCCTGGGGCACAGGGGGCTATTCACCCCTCCACTTT. This sequence encodes CAWGTGGYSPLHF.

Written as DNA, the CDR3 is TGCAGCGTTGACGGGGACGCCCTAGGTACGCAGTATTTT. Translating it yields CSVDGDALGTQYF. The chain joins TRBV29-1 to TRBJ2-3; tentatively, D is TRBD1 or TRBD2 (5 bases each). This CDR3 region has 13 residues. CDR1 and CDR2 from the germline V gene are SQVTM and ANQGSEA. V dropped 3 bases and J dropped 8 bases, with 15 bases sitting between them.